This T cell receptor (beta chain) is from a study of molecular identifiers for immune sequencing clone quantification (dated by TCRdb to 2016 to 2018). Study-level background: For a replicate experiment, RNA from about 21,000 or 97,000 naive CD8 T cells was divided into five aliquots, of which four were sequenced. This methods study used CD8 T cells to benchmark TCR RNA copy counting and molecular-identifier clustering-based TCR repertoire sequencing (MIDCIRS). Study-level results and caveats: Spiked-in Jurkat TCR RNA equal to a single cell's worth was reported to be detectable even within 1,200,000 naive CD8 T cells. Identical TCR molecules sharing a barcode could cause highly expanded clone sizes to be underestimated. When barcode sub-clustering was omitted, TCR diversity was inflated by chimeric consensus sequences, with chimeras reaching as high as 47%. Clones above 20 RNA copies held over 98% of molecules in CMV-specific effector cells but under 1% in naive cells. Modeling estimated roughly 3 recovered TCR RNA copies per cell, compared with about ten by digital PCR, which implies approximately 30% capture efficiency. The naive libraries included spiked-in Jurkat TCR RNA (around nine copies' worth), and this Jurkat TCR RNA is not part of the donor repertoire.

Naive CD8 T cell libraries were made from approximately 22,000 to 940,000 sorted cells using 10%, 30% or 50% of purified RNA. On a BD FACSAria II, naive CD8 T cells were FACS-sorted as CD8+CD4-CCR7+CD45RA+ and collected into RLT Plus buffer. Detection sensitivity was tested by spiking Jurkat RNA equal to approximately 9 TCR copies' worth into samples containing roughly 19,000-1,100,000 naive CD8 T cells. CD8 T cells were enriched with RosetteSep CD8+ T Cell Enrichment Cocktail and Ficoll-Paque, followed by ACK red cell lysis. At least ten counts were recorded for this clonotype. This receptor's antigen is unknown. The input lacks base qualities; no much larger clone sits a single base away. To prepare the library, PCR was applied. Sequencing instrument: NextSeq 500. Preparation of bulk TCR libraries followed a previously described approach, with the TCR primers listed in Table S5. The Qiagen AllPrep DNA/RNA kit was used to purify total RNA. Before analysis, reads from multiple sequencing runs of one library were combined. As for the authors' bioinformatics: Reads were retained only if an exact TCR constant sequence was present, and the retained reads were trimmed to 150 nt and grouped according to their 12-nt molecular barcodes. Reads inside each barcode group were sub-clustered using a 15% Levenshtein threshold, and a quality-weighted consensus sequence was constructed for each RNA molecule. Non-functional sequences were discarded, and so were lower-count sequences lying one edit away from another sequence. On the basis of fitting two negative binomial distributions, barcode sub-clusters with fewer than 20% of the maximum read count were discarded. Clones were called with MiXCR by TCRdb after fastp trimmed the public reads at Q25, and only in-frame beta chains were retained. When rows share a CDR3 protein, they turn into one entry using the most common DNA and genes. TCRdb's processing, not the authors', yielded these V and J calls. This sample gives 37,000 or so distinct CDR3 sequences in total; 24% of them show up just once. The ten largest clones take up more than 0.75% of the sample.

CDR1 and CDR2, looked up from the germline V gene (reference sequence), are MNHEY and SMNVEV. The CDR3 spans 13 residues, from the cysteine through the phenylalanine. Solely the CDR3 DNA is kept, with 39 bases framed from the first base. V gives up 0 bases and J gives up 1 base, and the segment between their germline ends measures 2 bases. Recombination joined TRBV27 with TRBJ2-3; no D gene call is confident. The origin of this receptor is a human donor in good health. Some libraries in this study had Jurkat cell RNA spiked in. The sample was naive CD8+ T cells from blood, with Jurkat cell RNA spiked in. According to the study, the label for this sample's cell subset or site signals: FACS-sorted CD8+CD4-CCR7+CD45RA+ naive T cells. The CDR3 protein is CASSLSGTDTQYF. The nucleotide sequence is given as TGTGCCAGCAGTTTATCGGGCACAGATACGCAGTATTTT.